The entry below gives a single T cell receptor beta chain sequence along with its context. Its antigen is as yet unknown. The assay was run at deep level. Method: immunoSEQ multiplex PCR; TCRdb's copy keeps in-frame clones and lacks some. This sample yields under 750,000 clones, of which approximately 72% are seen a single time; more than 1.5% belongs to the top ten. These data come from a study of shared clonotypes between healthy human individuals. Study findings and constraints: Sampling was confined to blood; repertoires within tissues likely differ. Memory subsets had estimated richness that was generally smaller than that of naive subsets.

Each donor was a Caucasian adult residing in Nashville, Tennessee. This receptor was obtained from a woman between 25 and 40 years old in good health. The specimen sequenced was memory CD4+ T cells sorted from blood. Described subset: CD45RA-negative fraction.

The CDR3 coding sequence is TGTGCCAGCAGTCCCACAGCGCCGGAAAGAGGATACGAGCAGTACTTC. Residues: CASSPTAPERGYEQYF. This chain joins TRBV28 and TRBJ2-7; the D is unclear. CDR3 length: 16 amino acids. Germline V CDR1 and CDR2: MDHEN, SYDVKM. Trimming removed 5 bases at V and 4 bases at J, with 21 bases between.